The clone carrying this T cell receptor (beta chain) was detected a few times. The record originates from a study of blood T cell repertoires in COVID-19. Here immunoSEQ multiplex PCR was the method, and the copy in TCRdb shows in-frame clones only, minus some. The sample has under 300,000 clones, around 81% seen once. The CDR3 is 15 amino acids. CDR1 SGHTA and CDR2 FQGNSA come from the germline V gene. V lost 0 bases and J lost 8, with 11 bases in between. The study assigned cohorts using participant-reported clinical history. The sample consisted of PBMCs or T cells enriched from blood (not recorded which). The receptor's source is a man between 50 and 59 years old who had recovered from COVID-19. V is TRBV7-2 and J is TRBJ1-6; D remains unclear. CDR3 sequence reads: CASSLASRSDSPLHF. Here the CDR3 DNA reads TGTGCCAGCAGCTTAGCTTCACGCAGTGATTCACCCCTCCACTTT.